This T cell receptor (beta chain) was identified in a study of OX40 agonist ivuxolimab in advanced cancers. Study-wide background: Partial responses occurred in Three dose-escalation patients, one with hepatocellular carcinoma and two with cutaneous melanoma.

About this clone: Its antigen remains unknown.

Study outcomes and limitations: Normalized T-cell clonal expansion was also low in a subset of nonresponders. In the 0.1-3.0 mg/kg groups, partial responders showed among the lowest expansion.

The repertoire was sequenced with immunoSEQ multiplex PCR; TCRdb's copy has only in-frame clones and lacks some. The sample includes roughly 48,000 clones, 70% to 90% of them seen just once. The source was CD4+ or CD8+ T cells sorted from blood, collected in a trial of the OX40 agonist ivuxolimab. The origin of this receptor is an adult with an advanced solid tumor such as melanoma, head and neck, liver or kidney cancer.

The CDR3 region is CSTSGPASNEQFF. CDR3 sequence (DNA): TGCAGCACTAGCGGTCCCGCATCCAATGAGCAGTTCTTC. V gene TRBV29-1 combines with J gene TRBJ2-1; 8 nucleotides align to TRBD2. Germline CDR1 and CDR2: SQVTM and ANQGSEA. The J segment lost 6 bases and the V segment lost 8 bases, leaving 9 bases of the junction unmatched. The CDR3 extends over 13 amino acids.